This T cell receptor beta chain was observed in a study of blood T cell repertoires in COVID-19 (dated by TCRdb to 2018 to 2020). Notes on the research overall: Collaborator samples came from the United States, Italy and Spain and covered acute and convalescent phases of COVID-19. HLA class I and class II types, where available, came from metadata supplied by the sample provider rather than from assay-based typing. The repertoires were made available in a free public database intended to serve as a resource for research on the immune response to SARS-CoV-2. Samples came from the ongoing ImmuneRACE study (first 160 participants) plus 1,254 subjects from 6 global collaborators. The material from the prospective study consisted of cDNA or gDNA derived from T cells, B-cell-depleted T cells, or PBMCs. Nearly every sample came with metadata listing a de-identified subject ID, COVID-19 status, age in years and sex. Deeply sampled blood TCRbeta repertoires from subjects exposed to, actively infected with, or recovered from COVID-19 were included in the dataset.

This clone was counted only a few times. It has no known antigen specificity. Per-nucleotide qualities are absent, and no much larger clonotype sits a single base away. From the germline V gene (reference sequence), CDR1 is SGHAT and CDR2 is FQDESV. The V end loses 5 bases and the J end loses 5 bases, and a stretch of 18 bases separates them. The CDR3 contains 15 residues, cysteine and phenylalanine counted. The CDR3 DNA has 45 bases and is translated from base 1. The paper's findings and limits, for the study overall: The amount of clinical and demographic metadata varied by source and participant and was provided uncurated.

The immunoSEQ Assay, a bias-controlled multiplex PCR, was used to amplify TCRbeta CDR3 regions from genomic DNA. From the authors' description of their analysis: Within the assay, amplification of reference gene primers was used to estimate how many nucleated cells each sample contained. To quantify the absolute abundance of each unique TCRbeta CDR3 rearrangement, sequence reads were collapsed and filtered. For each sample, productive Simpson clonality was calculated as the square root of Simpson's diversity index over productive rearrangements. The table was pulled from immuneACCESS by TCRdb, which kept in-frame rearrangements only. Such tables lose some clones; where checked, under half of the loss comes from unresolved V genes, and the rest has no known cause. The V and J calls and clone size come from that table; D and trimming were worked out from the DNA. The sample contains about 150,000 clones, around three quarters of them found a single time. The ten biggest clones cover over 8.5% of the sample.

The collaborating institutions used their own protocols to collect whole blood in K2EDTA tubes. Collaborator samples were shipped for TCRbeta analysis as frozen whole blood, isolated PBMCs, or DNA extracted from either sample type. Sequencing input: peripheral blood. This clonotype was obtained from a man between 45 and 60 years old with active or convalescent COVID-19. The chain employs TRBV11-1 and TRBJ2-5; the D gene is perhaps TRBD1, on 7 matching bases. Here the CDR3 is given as CASSAGGRFGETQYF. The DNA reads TGTGCCAGCAGCGCAGGGGGGAGGTTCGGTGAGACCCAGTACTTC.